This T cell receptor beta chain was observed in a study of blood T cell repertoires in COVID-19. Participants spanned ages about 18 to 90 years and resided in 20 to 30 US areas. In assigning cohorts, the study relied on participant-reported clinical history. Two negative PCRs, clearance, or symptom resolution had been documented for recovered Cohort 3 donors. The table came from immunoSEQ multiplex PCR; TCRdb's copy has only in-frame clones and leaves some out. The data hold roughly 260,000 clones, with 85% to 95% observed a single time. Germline V CDR1 and CDR2: KGHSY, FQNENV. With 4 bases removed from V and 2 bases from J, the gap between germline ends came to 12 bases. The CDR3 covers 14 residues. Only one count was recorded for this clone.

Specimen: PBMCs or T cells enriched from blood (not recorded which). V usage is TRBV16 and J usage is TRBJ2-7, with TRBD2 as a possible D gene (5 bases). The sequence was obtained from a woman younger than 35 who had recovered from COVID-19. The CDR3 bases are TGTGCCAGCAGCCCACTTTTCGGGGCCTACGAGCAGTACTTC. Translated, it gives CASSPLFGAYEQYF.